This T cell receptor beta chain was identified in a study of liver allograft versus peripheral blood T cells. Study-wide background: In transplanted livers, T cell receptor repertoires were compared with those found in the recipients' peripheral blood. Study-wide results and caveats: The authors reported that T cell receptor repertoires inside liver allografts differed from those in peripheral blood.

TCRdb re-analysed the reads in MiXCR, keeping a single row per CDR3 protein. The repertoire holds 4,000 to 6,500 distinct CDR3 sequences, with over 15% as singletons. This CDR3 is built from 15 residues. V was pared by 0 bases and J by 0 bases, with 9 bases between. Germline V lookup: CDR1 SGDLS, CDR2 YYNGEE. Sample share makes this clonotype medium-sized. Its antigen is as yet unknown. The genes are TRBV9 and TRBJ1-2, with D possibly TRBD1 on 5 matching bases. The receptor was isolated from a human patient who had a liver transplant. The graft donor may account for some of the T cells. CDR3 loop: CASSVVDKTNYGYTF. Here the CDR3 DNA reads TGTGCCAGCAGCGTAGTGGACAAAACTAACTATGGCTACACCTTC.